This T cell receptor beta chain was identified during a study of breast tumors, draining lymph nodes, adjacent tissues. The study, taken as a whole, reports: Data fit most tumor T cells coming from lymph node, expanding in tumor. Tumor repertoires ranked between lymph nodes and nontumor tissue in diversity, with V and J gene preferences. The lymph node origin of tumor T cells was framed as consistent with a hypothesis, not demonstrated. Tumor and nontumor repertoires were significantly more similar in luminal-like than in basal-like breast cancer.

Breast cancer patients provided tissue from their axillary draining lymph nodes. TCRdb processed the multiplex PCR reads anew with MiXCR; each CDR3 protein has one entry. The sample lists 80,000 to 130,000 distinct CDR3 sequences, about 20% occurring once. V was cut by 1 base and J by 7 bases, with 14 bases left in between. Germline V CDR1 and CDR2: MGHRA, YSYEKL. The CDR3 contains 14 residues. This clonotype was recorded many times. Its antigen is undetermined. The V call is TRBV4-1, the J call TRBJ2-7; maybe TRBD2 (5 bases). This TCR was recovered from a female donor with breast cancer. Some clones in this sample may be carry-over from other donors' samples. The specimen sequenced was axillary lymph node tissue. CDR3 sequence reads: CASSQGRTFLEQYF. The DNA for the CDR3 is TGCGCCAGCAGCCAAGGGAGGACTTTTCTTGAGCAGTACTTC.